A single sample is the source of the 5 T cell receptor beta chains below, sequenced in a study of T cells after yellow fever vaccination. TCRdb re-called the 5' RACE reads through MiXCR, storing one row per CDR3 protein. Of 200,000 to 300,000 distinct CDR3 sequences listed, 10% to 15% are singletons. The specimen was CD4+ T cells sorted from PBMCs, collected 45 days after the yellow fever booster vaccination. These receptors were obtained from a man aged 25 to 40 who received the YFV17D yellow fever vaccine.

This clonotype has just a few counts. The chain combines TRBV28 with TRBJ2-5; a weak D match, TRBD2 (5 bases). The CDR3 totals 15 residues. CDR1 MDHEN and CDR2 SYDVKM come from the germline V gene. The V and J ends lost 3 bases and 5 bases respectively, with 16 bases between them. The CDR3 sequence is CASSFLPPREETQYF. The CDR3 nucleotides are TGTGCCAGCAGTTTCCTACCCCCTAGGGAGGAGACCCAGTACTTC.

This clonotype came up a few times. The CDR3 loop reads CASSLGMDGYTF. For the CDR3, the DNA is TGTGCCAGCAGCTTAGGAATGGACGGCTACACCTTC. The chain has TRBV7-2 and TRBJ1-2; unclear D gene. CDR3 length: 12 amino acids. The germline V gene has CDR1 SGHTA and CDR2 FQGNSA. V lost 1 base and J 8 bases, leaving 8 bases between the germline ends. The full variable domain, completed using reference TRBV7-2 and TRBJ1-2, is GAGVSQSPSNKVTEKGKDVELRCDPISGHTALYWYRQSLGQGLEFLIYFQGNSAPDKSGLPSDRFSAERTGGSVSTLTIQRTQQEDSAVYLCASSLGMDGYTFGSGTRLTVV.

This clonotype was seen a few times. The chain has TRBV5-1 and TRBJ2-2, with 11 bases aligning to TRBD2. CDR3 size: 14 residues. Unmatched junction bases numbered 2, after V lost 4 bases and J lost 6 bases. CDR1 SGHRS and CDR2 YFSETQ come from the germline V gene. The CDR3 DNA follows: TGCGCCAGCAGCCGGACTAGCGGGCCCGGGGAGCTGTTTTTT. It codes for CASSRTSGPGELFF.

The V and J genes are TRBV7-2 and TRBJ2-7, with D tentatively TRBD1 or TRBD2 (5 bases each). Germline V gene sequence: CDR1 SGHTA, CDR2 FQGNSA. The CDR3 is 15 residues long. Trimming stripped 3 bases from V and 0 bases from J, with 12 bases between. CDR3 nucleotide sequence: TGTGCCAGCAGCTTGGGGGACGTAAGCTCCTACGAGCAGTACTTC. This encodes CASSLGDVSSYEQYF.

As regards this clonotype: One end of the junction fails to match germline, which may point to a read error. The chain recombines TRBV20-1 with TRBJ1-1; D remains ambiguous. This CDR3 region has 14 residues. CDR1 is DFQATT and CDR2 is SNEGSKA in the germline V gene (reference sequence). As DNA, the CDR3 is TGCAGTACTTACCGGGAGACCCCGAACACTGAAGATTTCTTT. This codes for CSTYRETPNTEDFF.